A selection of T cell receptor beta chains follows, all from one sample in a study of blood T cell repertoires in COVID-19. Data came from immunoSEQ multiplex PCR; TCRdb stores just in-frame clones and leaves some out. The table records 240,000 or so clones, around 81% of them present only once. The source material was peripheral blood. The receptors derive from a woman aged 80 or over with COVID-19, enrolled during active disease. The CDR3 runs from the conserved cysteine through the conserved F or W. Fields, in order: J gene, V gene, D gene, clone size, CDR3 length, CDR3 DNA, CDR3 protein. A D gene is named only where the DNA matches it firmly. Rows may omit the clone size; those that give it use once, few, many or a size class.

j_call: TRBJ1-6; v_call: TRBV3-1/TRBV3-2; d_call: TRBD1; clone_size: .; cdr3_length: 15; cdr3_nt: TGTGCCAGCAGCCAAGGGGACAGTGATAATTCACCCCTCCACTTT; cdr3_aa: CASSQGDSDNSPLHF
j_call: TRBJ2-1; v_call: TRBV11-1; d_call: TRBD1; clone_size: few; cdr3_length: 15; cdr3_nt: TGTGCCAGCAGCGCGGCCGACAGGGGGGTCTATGAGCAGTTCTTC; cdr3_aa: CASSAADRGVYEQFF
j_call: TRBJ1-2; v_call: TRBV27; d_call: .; clone_size: few; cdr3_length: 13; cdr3_nt: TGTGCCAGCAGTGTACAGGAAAGCTATGGCTACACCTTC; cdr3_aa: CASSVQESYGYTF
j_call: TRBJ2-5; v_call: TRBV5-1; d_call: .; clone_size: .; cdr3_length: 15; cdr3_nt: TGCGCCAGCAGCTCCTCCGGGACTCCACGAGAGACCCAGTACTTC; cdr3_aa: CASSSSGTPRETQYF
j_call: TRBJ2-5; v_call: TRBV18; d_call: .; clone_size: .; cdr3_length: 14; cdr3_nt: TGTGCCAGCTCACCGTCTGCGAGGCAAGAGACCCAGTACTTC; cdr3_aa: CASSPSARQETQYF
j_call: TRBJ1-2; v_call: TRBV7-9; d_call: .; clone_size: .; cdr3_length: 15; cdr3_nt: TGTGCCAGCAGCTTAGCGCTCGGCGGCCCCGGGGGCTACACCTTC; cdr3_aa: CASSLALGGPGGYTF
j_call: TRBJ2-1; v_call: TRBV7-3; d_call: .; clone_size: .; cdr3_length: 14; cdr3_nt: TGTGCCAGCAGCCCCTCCGGAGAGAGGAATGAGCAGTTCTTC; cdr3_aa: CASSPSGERNEQFF
j_call: TRBJ2-1; v_call: TRBV4-2; d_call: .; clone_size: .; cdr3_length: 17; cdr3_nt: TGTGCCAGCAGCCAAGATATTGCCCGGAGCTCCTACAATGAGCAGTTCTTC; cdr3_aa: CASSQDIARSSYNEQFF
j_call: TRBJ2-7; v_call: TRBV18; d_call: TRBD1; clone_size: once; cdr3_length: 15; cdr3_nt: TGTGCCAGCTCACCACAGGGGGCCCCATATTACGAGCAGTACTTC; cdr3_aa: CASSPQGAPYYEQYF
j_call: TRBJ2-3; v_call: TRBV7-2; d_call: .; clone_size: few; cdr3_length: 14; cdr3_nt: TGTGCCAGCAGCGTAAGCTCGAGCACAGATACGCAGTATTTT; cdr3_aa: CASSVSSSTDTQYF
j_call: TRBJ1-2; v_call: TRBV18; d_call: .; clone_size: .; cdr3_length: 12; cdr3_nt: TGTGCCAGCTCACCTGAAGCGTATGGCTACACCTTC; cdr3_aa: CASSPEAYGYTF
j_call: TRBJ1-5; v_call: TRBV24-1; d_call: TRBD1; clone_size: .; cdr3_length: 15; cdr3_nt: TGTGCCACCAGTGATTCAGGGGGAAGCAATCAGCCCCAGCATTTT; cdr3_aa: CATSDSGGSNQPQHF
j_call: TRBJ1-1; v_call: TRBV7-9; d_call: .; clone_size: once; cdr3_length: 13; cdr3_nt: TGTGCCAGCAGCTTAGACGTGAGGGGGGAAGCTTTCTTT; cdr3_aa: CASSLDVRGEAFF
j_call: TRBJ2-2; v_call: TRBV24-1; d_call: .; clone_size: .; cdr3_length: 16; cdr3_nt: TGTGCCACCAGTGATTTCTCCAGGGATGGTGCCGGGGAGCTGTTTTTT; cdr3_aa: CATSDFSRDGAGELFF
j_call: TRBJ2-5; v_call: TRBV5-4; d_call: .; clone_size: .; cdr3_length: 13; cdr3_nt: TGTGCCAGCAGCTTTGGACTTCAAGAGACCCAGTACTTC; cdr3_aa: CASSFGLQETQYF
j_call: TRBJ2-4; v_call: TRBV18; d_call: TRBD1; clone_size: .; cdr3_length: 16; cdr3_nt: TGTGCCAGCTCACCTAGTTGGGGACAGGACCGAAACATTCAGTACTTC; cdr3_aa: CASSPSWGQDRNIQYF
j_call: TRBJ1-1; v_call: TRBV29-1; d_call: .; clone_size: .; cdr3_length: 14; cdr3_nt: TGCAGCGTTCCGCTAGGGGTTGGTAGCACTGAAGCTTTCTTT; cdr3_aa: CSVPLGVGSTEAFF
j_call: TRBJ2-5; v_call: TRBV18; d_call: .; clone_size: .; cdr3_length: 13; cdr3_nt: TGTGCCAGCTCACCCGACAGGCCGGAGACCCAGTACTTC; cdr3_aa: CASSPDRPETQYF
j_call: TRBJ1-5; v_call: TRBV28; d_call: .; clone_size: once; cdr3_length: 14; cdr3_nt: TGTGCCAGCAGGGAGACAGCGATAAATCAGCCCCAGCATTTT; cdr3_aa: CASRETAINQPQHF
j_call: TRBJ2-7; v_call: TRBV7-9; d_call: TRBD1; clone_size: once; cdr3_length: 15; cdr3_nt: TGTGCCAGCAGCTTAGACAGGGGAAGGGTCTACGAGCAGTACTTC; cdr3_aa: CASSLDRGRVYEQYF
j_call: TRBJ1-2; v_call: TRBV6-2/TRBV6-3; d_call: .; clone_size: .; cdr3_length: 15; cdr3_nt: TGTGCCAGCAGTTACCCTTCCCAGGGTAACTATGGCTACACCTTC; cdr3_aa: CASSYPSQGNYGYTF
j_call: TRBJ2-7; v_call: TRBV7-2; d_call: TRBD2; clone_size: .; cdr3_length: 14; cdr3_nt: TGTGCCAGCAGCCGGGGGGGAGCGAGCTACGAGCAGTACTTC; cdr3_aa: CASSRGGASYEQYF
j_call: TRBJ1-2; v_call: TRBV5-6; d_call: .; clone_size: .; cdr3_length: 12; cdr3_nt: TGTGCCAGCAGCTTCATACAGATGAGCTACACCTTC; cdr3_aa: CASSFIQMSYTF
j_call: TRBJ1-2; v_call: TRBV4-2; d_call: .; clone_size: .; cdr3_length: 15; cdr3_nt: TGTGCCAGCAGCCCTCGACATTCCATCAACTATGGCTACACCTTC; cdr3_aa: CASSPRHSINYGYTF
j_call: TRBJ2-3; v_call: TRBV5-4; d_call: TRBD2; clone_size: .; cdr3_length: 15; cdr3_nt: TGTGCCAGCAGCCTTAGCGGGGGGAACACAGATACGCAGTATTTT; cdr3_aa: CASSLSGGNTDTQYF
j_call: TRBJ1-3; v_call: TRBV6-2/TRBV6-3; d_call: TRBD1; clone_size: few; cdr3_length: 16; cdr3_nt: TGTGCCAGCAGTAGGGACAGGACGTTCTCTGGAAACACCATATATTTT; cdr3_aa: CASSRDRTFSGNTIYF
j_call: TRBJ1-2; v_call: TRBV6-6; d_call: .; clone_size: .; cdr3_length: 14; cdr3_nt: TGTGCCAGCAGTTACACACAGGGTCGGAGTGGCTACACCTTC; cdr3_aa: CASSYTQGRSGYTF
j_call: TRBJ2-3; v_call: TRBV9; d_call: .; clone_size: .; cdr3_length: 12; cdr3_nt: TGTGCCAGCAGCGCCTACACAGATACGCAGTATTTT; cdr3_aa: CASSAYTDTQYF
j_call: TRBJ1-5; v_call: TRBV4-1; d_call: .; clone_size: .; cdr3_length: 18; cdr3_nt: TGCGCCAGCAGCCCCGAGAGCGCCGGGGGGTATAGCAATCAGCCCCAGCATTTT; cdr3_aa: CASSPESAGGYSNQPQHF
j_call: TRBJ2-1; v_call: TRBV18; d_call: .; clone_size: once; cdr3_length: 11; cdr3_nt: TGTGCCAGCTCACCTCAGGATGAGCAGTTCTTC; cdr3_aa: CASSPQDEQFF
j_call: TRBJ1-5; v_call: TRBV2; d_call: .; clone_size: .; cdr3_length: 14; cdr3_nt: TGTGCCAGCTCCCGTGCCAGTAGCAATCAGCCCCAGCATTTT; cdr3_aa: CASSRASSNQPQHF
j_call: TRBJ2-4; v_call: TRBV19; d_call: .; clone_size: once; cdr3_length: 12; cdr3_nt: TGTGCCAGTGGGGGCAGGGGAAACATTCAGTACTTC; cdr3_aa: CASGGRGNIQYF
j_call: TRBJ1-1; v_call: TRBV18; d_call: TRBD1; clone_size: few; cdr3_length: 16; cdr3_nt: TGTGCCAGCTCACCACGTGGGGGGCAGGGGGTAGCTGAAGCTTTCTTT; cdr3_aa: CASSPRGGQGVAEAFF
j_call: TRBJ1-1; v_call: TRBV5-1; d_call: TRBD1; clone_size: .; cdr3_length: 14; cdr3_nt: TGCGCCAGCAGACCGGACAGGGGGCTCACTGAAGCTTTCTTT; cdr3_aa: CASRPDRGLTEAFF
j_call: TRBJ2-1; v_call: TRBV7-3; d_call: TRBD1; clone_size: once; cdr3_length: 14; cdr3_nt: TGTGCCAGCAGCTTGACAGGGGCCTACAATGAGCAGTTCTTC; cdr3_aa: CASSLTGAYNEQFF
j_call: TRBJ1-5; v_call: TRBV5-6; d_call: TRBD1; clone_size: .; cdr3_length: 16; cdr3_nt: TGTGCCAGCAGCTCGTCCCGGGACAGGGTCGATCAGCCCCAGCATTTT; cdr3_aa: CASSSSRDRVDQPQHF
j_call: TRBJ1-1; v_call: TRBV2; d_call: TRBD1; clone_size: few; cdr3_length: 16; cdr3_nt: TGTGCCAGCGAAGAGACAGGGTCAATTCGGTACACTGAAGCTTTCTTT; cdr3_aa: CASEETGSIRYTEAFF
j_call: TRBJ2-5; v_call: TRBV2; d_call: .; clone_size: .; cdr3_length: 13; cdr3_nt: TGTGCCAGCCTGCCGGGGGAGGCCGGGACCCAGTACTTC; cdr3_aa: CASLPGEAGTQYF
j_call: TRBJ1-1; v_call: TRBV21-1; d_call: .; clone_size: .; cdr3_length: 15; cdr3_nt: TGTGCCAGCAGCAAAAATAACACCATGAACACTGAAGCTTTCTTT; cdr3_aa: CASSKNNTMNTEAFF
j_call: TRBJ1-4; v_call: TRBV18; d_call: TRBD1; clone_size: .; cdr3_length: 15; cdr3_nt: TGTGCCAGCTCACCTCGGACAGGGAGAGGCGAAAAACTGTTTTTT; cdr3_aa: CASSPRTGRGEKLFF
j_call: TRBJ2-7; v_call: TRBV6-5; d_call: TRBD1; clone_size: .; cdr3_length: 15; cdr3_nt: TGTGCCAGCAGTTATCGCCGGGACAGGGCCTACGAGCAGTACTTC; cdr3_aa: CASSYRRDRAYEQYF
j_call: TRBJ2-7; v_call: TRBV5-6; d_call: .; clone_size: .; cdr3_length: 12; cdr3_nt: TGTGCCAGCAGCCTAACTACCTACGAGCAGTACTTC; cdr3_aa: CASSLTTYEQYF
j_call: TRBJ2-7; v_call: TRBV12-3/TRBV12-4; d_call: .; clone_size: .; cdr3_length: 13; cdr3_nt: TGTGCCAGCAGTAAAATGGAGACCTACGAGCAGTACTTC; cdr3_aa: CASSKMETYEQYF
j_call: TRBJ2-3; v_call: TRBV7-3; d_call: .; clone_size: .; cdr3_length: 15; cdr3_nt: TGTGCCAGCAGCTTCTCGGGGGAGACCACAGATACGCAGTATTTT; cdr3_aa: CASSFSGETTDTQYF
j_call: TRBJ1-1; v_call: TRBV7-9; d_call: .; clone_size: .; cdr3_length: 14; cdr3_nt: TGTGCCAGCACCAAGTGGAGGGCGGACACTGAAGCTTTCTTT; cdr3_aa: CASTKWRADTEAFF
j_call: TRBJ1-4; v_call: TRBV6-5; d_call: TRBD1; clone_size: .; cdr3_length: 15; cdr3_nt: TGTGCCAGCAGTCCCCGACAGGGCCATAATGAAAAACTGTTTTTT; cdr3_aa: CASSPRQGHNEKLFF
j_call: TRBJ2-1; v_call: TRBV6-1; d_call: .; clone_size: .; cdr3_length: 13; cdr3_nt: TGTGCCAGCAGTGAAGCGGGGCCCAATGAGCAGTTCTTC; cdr3_aa: CASSEAGPNEQFF
j_call: TRBJ1-3; v_call: TRBV5-1; d_call: .; clone_size: .; cdr3_length: 13; cdr3_nt: TGCGCCAGCAGCCTGGGGCCTGGAAACACCATATATTTT; cdr3_aa: CASSLGPGNTIYF
j_call: TRBJ2-5; v_call: TRBV7-2; d_call: .; clone_size: .; cdr3_length: 13; cdr3_nt: TGTGCCAGCAGCTTAAGGCGGAAAGAGACCCAGTACTTC; cdr3_aa: CASSLRRKETQYF
j_call: TRBJ1-4; v_call: TRBV19; d_call: .; clone_size: .; cdr3_length: 15; cdr3_nt: TGTGCCAGTAGTATACAGGGCAGGGCTAATGAAAAACTGTTTTTT; cdr3_aa: CASSIQGRANEKLFF
j_call: TRBJ1-4; v_call: TRBV6-5; d_call: .; clone_size: once; cdr3_length: 14; cdr3_nt: TGTGCCAGCAGGGGGGCGGGTTATAATGAAAAACTGTTTTTT; cdr3_aa: CASRGAGYNEKLFF
j_call: TRBJ2-2; v_call: TRBV10-3; d_call: TRBD2; clone_size: .; cdr3_length: 15; cdr3_nt: TGTGCCATCAGCACGGGCGCGGGGGGAACCGGGGAGCTGTTTTTT; cdr3_aa: CAISTGAGGTGELFF
j_call: TRBJ2-2; v_call: TRBV19; d_call: .; clone_size: .; cdr3_length: 14; cdr3_nt: TGTGCCAGTAGTACGACCAGGGGCACCGGGGAGCTGTTTTTT; cdr3_aa: CASSTTRGTGELFF
j_call: TRBJ2-3; v_call: TRBV19; d_call: TRBD2; clone_size: .; cdr3_length: 15; cdr3_nt: TGTGCCAGTAGTACTAGCGGGAGGAGCACAGATACGCAGTATTTT; cdr3_aa: CASSTSGRSTDTQYF